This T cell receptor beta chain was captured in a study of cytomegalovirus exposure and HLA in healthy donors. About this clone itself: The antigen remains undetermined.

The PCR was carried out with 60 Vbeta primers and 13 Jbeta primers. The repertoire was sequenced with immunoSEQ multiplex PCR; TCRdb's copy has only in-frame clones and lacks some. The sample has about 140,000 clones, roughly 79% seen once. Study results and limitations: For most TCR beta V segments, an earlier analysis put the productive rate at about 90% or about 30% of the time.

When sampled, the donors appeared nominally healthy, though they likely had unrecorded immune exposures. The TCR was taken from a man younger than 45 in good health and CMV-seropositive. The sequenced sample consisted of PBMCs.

CDR3 nucleotides: TGCGCCAGCAGCTTGGGGTTAGCGAGGGAGCAGTACTTC. Translating gives CASSLGLAREQYF. V usage is TRBV5-1 and J usage is TRBJ2-5, with a possible D match to TRBD2 (5 bases). Trimming took off 0 bases at V and 11 bases at J, with 14 bases between the two ends. This CDR3 has 13 amino acids. The V gene's germline CDR1 is SGHRS and CDR2 YFSETQ.